This record looks at one T cell receptor (beta chain) sequence and its context. The data originate from a study of breast tumors, draining lymph nodes, adjacent tissues. TCRdb analysed the multiplex PCR reads with MiXCR anew, one entry per CDR3 protein. Of about 230,000 distinct CDR3 sequences in the sample, roughly 32% are singletons; the top ten hold roughly 1.5%. The germline gives CDR1 MNHEY, CDR2 SVGEGT. The CDR3 has 16 amino acids. J gave up 3 bases and V 1 base, and 0 bases lay outside the gene matches. Axillary draining lymph nodes of breast cancer patients supplied the node samples. The specimen was axillary lymph node tissue. The receptor was isolated from a female donor with breast cancer. Some clones in this sample may be carry-over from other donors' samples. V usage is TRBV6-2 or TRBV6-3 and J usage is TRBJ2-3; 14 bases are shared with TRBD2. The chain's CDR3 is CASSYWTSGRTDTQYF. The DNA of the CDR3 is TGTGCCAGCAGTTACTGGACTAGCGGGAGGACAGATACGCAGTATTTT.